This T cell receptor beta chain derives from a study of PD-L1 blockade in urothelial cancer. Germline V gives CDR1 MNHEY, CDR2 SMNVEV (reference sequence). The CDR3 runs to 17 residues. J lost 4 bases, V lost 7 bases, and 17 bases had no gene match. This clone was found a few times. Sequencing used immunoSEQ multiplex PCR; TCRdb keeps in-frame clones, though not all of them. Here the sample spans fewer than 80,000 clones, approximately 81% being singletons. Time point here: pretreatment peripheral blood. This TCR derives from a man in his 70s with urothelial cancer. Sequenced here: PBMCs, sampled around atezolizumab (anti-PD-L1) treatment. This chain uses TRBV27 with TRBJ2-7; 9 nucleotides align to TRBD1. CDR3 sequence (DNA): TGTGCCAGCACCCATGATGCCGGGACAGGGTCATCGTACGAGCAGTACTTC. Translation gives CASTHDAGTGSSYEQYF.